One and the same sample provided the 6 T cell receptor beta chains below, sequenced in a study of T cells in Graves' hyperthyroidism and ophthalmopathy. The source material, RNA transcripts, was used to amplify TCR beta CDR3 regions. First-round RT-PCR with HTBI primers amplified the TCR CDR3 region. TCRdb analysed the multiplex PCR reads with MiXCR anew, one entry per CDR3 protein. The sample shows around 180,000 distinct CDR3 sequences, over 15% of them seen only once. Sample: blood. The source of these receptors is a woman in her 50s with Graves' hyperthyroidism.

This clonotype has ten or more counts. The rearrangement links TRBV4-1 to TRBJ2-3; TRBD1 is a possible D gene (6 bases). The CDR3 loop spans 14 amino acids. Germline loops: CDR1 MGHRA, CDR2 YSYEKL. V lost 9 bases, J lost 4 bases, and 17 bases lay in between. The CDR3 nucleotides are TGCGCCAGAGGTAACAGGGTAGTCGCAGATACGCAGTATTTT. Translation gives CARGNRVVADTQYF.

The chain uses TRBV9 and TRBJ1-2; tentatively, D is TRBD1 (5 bases). The length of the CDR3 is 14 residues. The V end lost 0 bases, the J end lost 4 bases, and 10 bases lay between the germline ends. CDR1 is SGDLS, CDR2 YYNGEE, per germline. This CDR3 reads CASSVADRFYGYTF. CDR3 in DNA: TGTGCCAGCAGCGTAGCTGACAGATTCTATGGCTACACCTTC. Complete variable domain (other parts from reference TRBV9 and TRBJ1-2): DSGVTQTPKHLITATGQRVTLRCSPRSGDLSVYWYQQSLDQGLQFLIQYYNGEERAKGNILERFSAQQFPDLHSELNLSSLELGDSALYFCASSVADRFYGYTFGSGTRLTVV.

The sample holds many counts of this clonotype. The chain is built from TRBV27 and TRBJ1-5; possible D gene TRBD1, 5 bases. Germline lookup yields CDR1 MNHEY and CDR2 SMNVEV (reference sequence). V gave up 2 bases and J gave up 7 bases, with 9 bases separating them. This CDR3 has 13 residues. In DNA, the CDR3 is TGTGCCAGCAGTTTAAGCGGGGCGCAGCCCCAGCATTTT. It translates to CASSLSGAQPQHF.

This clonotype was observed at least ten times. The V call is TRBV7-3, the J call TRBJ2-5; perhaps TRBD2 as D (7 bases). CDR3 length: 13 residues. Trimming removed 5 bases at V and 5 bases at J, with 12 bases between. Germline V gene lookup returns CDR1 SGHTA and CDR2 FQGTGA. The DNA of the CDR3 is TGTGCCAGCAGCGGGGGGGCCCTCGAGACCCAGTACTTC. Protein product: CASSGGALETQYF.

Ten or more counts support this clonotype. The chain is built from TRBV20-1 and TRBJ1-2; D is ambiguous. The V gene lost 0 bases and the J gene lost 4 bases, with 9 bases spanning the gap. Per the germline V gene, CDR1 is DFQATT and CDR2 is SNEGSKA (reference sequence). The length of the CDR3 is 13 residues. The CDR3, as DNA: TGCAGTGCTAGAGAGTCTGGCAGCTATGGCTACACCTTC. Residues: CSARESGSYGYTF.

The rearrangement joins TRBV7-9 to TRBJ1-5, with TRBD1 identical over 7 bases. CDR3 size: 14 residues. The V segment lost 5 bases and the J segment 7 bases; nucleotides outside the gene matches: 8. Germline-derived CDR1 and CDR2 are SEHNR and FQNEAQ (reference sequence). CDR3 bases: TGTGCCAGCAGCGTTGACAGGGTAGGACAGCCCCAGCATTTT. It specifies CASSVDRVGQPQHF.